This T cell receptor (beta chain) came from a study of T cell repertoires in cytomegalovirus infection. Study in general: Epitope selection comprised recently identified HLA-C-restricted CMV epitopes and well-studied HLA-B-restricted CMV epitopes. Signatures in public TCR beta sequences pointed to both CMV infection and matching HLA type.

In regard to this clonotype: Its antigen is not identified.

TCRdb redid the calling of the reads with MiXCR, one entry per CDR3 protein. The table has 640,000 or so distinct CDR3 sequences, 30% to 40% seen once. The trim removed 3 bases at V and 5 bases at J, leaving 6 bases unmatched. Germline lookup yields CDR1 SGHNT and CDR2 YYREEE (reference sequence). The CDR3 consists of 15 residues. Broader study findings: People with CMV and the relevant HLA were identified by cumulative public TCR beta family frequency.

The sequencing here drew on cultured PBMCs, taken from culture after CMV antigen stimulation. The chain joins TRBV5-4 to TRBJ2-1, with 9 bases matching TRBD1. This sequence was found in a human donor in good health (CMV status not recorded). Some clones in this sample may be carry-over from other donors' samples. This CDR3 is CASSSPGQGHNEQFF. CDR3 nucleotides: TGTGCCAGCAGCTCCCCGGGACAGGGCCACAATGAGCAGTTCTTC. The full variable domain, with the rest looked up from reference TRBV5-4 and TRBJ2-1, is ETGVTQSPTHLIKTRGQQVTLRCSSQSGHNTVSWYQQALGQGPQFIFQYYREEENGRGNFPPRFSGLQFPNYSSELNVNALELDDSALYLCASSSPGQGHNEQFFGPGTRLTVL.